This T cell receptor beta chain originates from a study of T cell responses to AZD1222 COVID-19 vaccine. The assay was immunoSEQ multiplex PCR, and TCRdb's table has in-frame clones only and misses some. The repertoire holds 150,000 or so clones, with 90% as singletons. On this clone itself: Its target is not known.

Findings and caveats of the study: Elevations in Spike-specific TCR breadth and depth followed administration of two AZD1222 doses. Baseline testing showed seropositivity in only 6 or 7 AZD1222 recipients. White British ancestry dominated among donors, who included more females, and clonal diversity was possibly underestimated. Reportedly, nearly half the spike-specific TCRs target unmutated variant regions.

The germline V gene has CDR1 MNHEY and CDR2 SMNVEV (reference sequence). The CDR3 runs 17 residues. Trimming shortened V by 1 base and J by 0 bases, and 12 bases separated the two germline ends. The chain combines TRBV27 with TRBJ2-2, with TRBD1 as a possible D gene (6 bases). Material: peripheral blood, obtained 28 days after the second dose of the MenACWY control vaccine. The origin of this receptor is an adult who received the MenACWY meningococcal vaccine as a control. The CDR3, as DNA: TGTGCCAGCAGTTTATGGGTGGACAGATCGAACACCGGGGAGCTGTTTTTT. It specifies CASSLWVDRSNTGELFF.